This entry lists 9 T cell receptor beta chains sequenced from one sample in a study of shared clonotypes between healthy human individuals. The table came from immunoSEQ multiplex PCR; TCRdb's copy has only in-frame clones and leaves some out. The table lists 2 million to 3 million clones, 80% to 95% of them singletons, with 0.36% in the top ten. The sequenced material came from naive CD4+ T cells from PBMCs. Stated subset: CD45RA+ positively selected. These receptors came from a man aged 18 to 35 in good health. Some clones in this sample may be carry-over from other donors' samples.

The V call is TRBV28, the J call TRBJ1-5, with D possibly matching TRBD1 (5 bases). CDR1 is MDHEN, CDR2 SYDVKM, per germline. This CDR3 comprises 14 residues. With 8 bases removed from V and 4 bases from J, the gap between germline ends came to 15 bases. CDR3 nucleotides: TGTGCCAGCTGCCCTGGGGGGGGTAATCAGCCCCAGCATTTT. Its translation: CASCPGGGNQPQHF.

V usage is TRBV19 and J usage is TRBJ2-7; 7 nucleotides align to TRBD2. In germline, CDR1 is LNHDA, CDR2 SQIVND (reference sequence). CDR3 size: 14 residues. V lost 5 bases, J lost 3 bases, and 7 bases stayed unmatched. The CDR3: CASSPSGTFYEQYF. The CDR3 bases are TGTGCCAGTAGTCCGAGCGGGACTTTCTACGAGCAGTACTTC.

Notes on this clone: Other DNA sequences in this specimen translate into the identical CDR3. The chain uses TRBV9 and TRBJ2-3; D is uncertain. The CDR3 totals 12 residues. V was shortened by 0 bases and J by 5 bases, with 4 bases between the two germline ends. Germline values: CDR1 SGDLS, CDR2 YYNGEE. The CDR3, as DNA: TGTGCCAGCAGCGTAGACCGAGATACGCAGTATTTT. It specifies CASSVDRDTQYF.

The chain employs TRBV4-1 and TRBJ2-1, with 7 bases identical to TRBD2. This CDR3 has 14 residues. Germline CDR1 reads MGHRA; CDR2 reads YSYEKL. The V and J ends lost 1 base and 7 bases, in that order; junction bases with no gene match: 4. The CDR3 DNA reads as TGCGCCAGCAGCCAAGGGCGGGAGCGGAATGAGCAGTTCTTC. Its protein is CASSQGRERNEQFF.

In the case of this clone: Other DNA sequences within the sample encode an identical CDR3. This chain joins TRBV6-5 and TRBJ2-7; TRBD1 agrees at 7 bases. The junction had 3 bases not matched to a gene; V was cut back by 4 bases and J by 0 bases. CDR1 is MNHEY, CDR2 SVGAGI, per germline. The CDR3 is 14 amino acids. DNA for the CDR3: TGTGCCAGCAGTTCCCGGACAGGCTCCTACGAGCAGTACTTC. Amino acid sequence: CASSSRTGSYEQYF.

The chain links TRBV28 to TRBJ2-7; no firm D call. Germline V gene lookup returns CDR1 MDHEN and CDR2 SYDVKM. Trimming took off 6 bases at V and 7 bases at J, with 13 bases between the two ends. The CDR3 contains 12 residues. This CDR3 is CASSPTPGEQYF. The DNA of the CDR3 is TGTGCCAGCAGCCCCACCCCCGGGGAGCAGTACTTC.

The chain links TRBV5-1 to TRBJ2-3; 9 bases align to TRBD1. CDR3 size: 14 residues. V shed 4 bases, J shed 6 bases, and the junction held 6 bases outside the gene matches. The germline V gene has CDR1 SGHRS and CDR2 YFSETQ. The CDR3 sequence is CASSPQGAWDTQYF. The CDR3 region has the DNA TGCGCCAGCAGCCCACAGGGGGCTTGGGATACGCAGTATTTT.

This rearrangement joins TRBV4-1 to TRBJ1-1; D remains ambiguous. Germline CDR1 and CDR2: MGHRA and YSYEKL. CDR3 length: 13 residues. With 0 bases removed from V and 1 base from J, the gap between germline ends came to 3 bases. The CDR3 region is CASSQERNTEAFF. The CDR3 DNA is TGCGCCAGCAGCCAAGAAAGGAACACTGAAGCTTTCTTT.

The V call is TRBV9, the J call TRBJ1-4, with TRBD1 as a possible D gene (5 bases). Trimming removed 3 bases from V and 2 bases from J, with 14 bases in between. Germline-derived CDR1 and CDR2 are SGDLS and YYNGEE. This CDR3 region has 16 residues. In DNA form, the CDR3 reads TGTGCCAGCAGCGGTAGCTGGGGGACGACTAATGAAAAACTGTTTTTT. As protein: CASSGSWGTTNEKLFF.